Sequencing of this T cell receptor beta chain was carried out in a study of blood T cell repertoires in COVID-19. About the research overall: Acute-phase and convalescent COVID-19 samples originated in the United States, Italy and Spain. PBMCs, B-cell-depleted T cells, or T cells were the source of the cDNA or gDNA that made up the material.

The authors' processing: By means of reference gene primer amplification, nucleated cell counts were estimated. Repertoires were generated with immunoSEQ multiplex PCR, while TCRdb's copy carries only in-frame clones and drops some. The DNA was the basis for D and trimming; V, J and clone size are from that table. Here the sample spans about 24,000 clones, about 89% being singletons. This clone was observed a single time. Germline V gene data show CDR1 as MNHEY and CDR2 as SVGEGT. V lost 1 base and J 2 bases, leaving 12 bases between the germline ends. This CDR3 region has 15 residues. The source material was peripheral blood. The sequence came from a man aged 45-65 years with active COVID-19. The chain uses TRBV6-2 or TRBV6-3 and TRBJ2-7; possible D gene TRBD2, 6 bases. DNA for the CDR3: TGTGCCAGCAGTTACTGGGGAGGCATCACCTACGAGCAGTACTTC. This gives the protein CASSYWGGITYEQYF.